The sequence of this TCR beta chain was determined in a study of CD8+ T cells in alopecia areata. The CDR3 runs to 15 residues. Germline V CDR1 and CDR2: LNHDA, SQIVND (reference sequence). V was clipped by 3 bases and J by 4 bases, with 16 bases between them. This clone has more than one count but fewer than ten. As to treatment: oral pan-JAK inhibitor, 5-10 mg twice daily. TCR sequencing used cDNA made by reverse transcription of extracted RNA. Profiled with immunoSEQ multiplex PCR; TCRdb holds only in-frame clones, not every one. The data hold 100,000 to 150,000 clones, with approximately 59% observed a single time.

The sequencing here drew on CD8+ T cells sorted from blood, taken at week 4, from a patient treated with tofacitinib. This TCR was recovered from a human donor with alopecia areata. The chain has TRBV19 and TRBJ2-7; tentatively, D is TRBD1 (6 bases). CDR3 sequence (DNA): TGTGCCAGTAGTATGATCACAGGGATTATGTACGAGCAGTACTTC. It specifies CASSMITGIMYEQYF.